This TCR beta chain was documented in a study of blood T cell repertoires in COVID-19. Method: immunoSEQ multiplex PCR; TCRdb's copy keeps in-frame clones and lacks some. The sample contains approximately 180,000 clones, around 87% of which appear only once. There are 14 residues in the CDR3. Looked up from germline, CDR1 is MDHEN and CDR2 is SYDVKM. J was trimmed by 5 bases and V by 6 bases; bases with no gene match: 7. The sequenced sample consisted of peripheral blood. This TCR was sampled from a woman in her seventies with COVID-19, enrolled during active disease. J is TRBJ1-1 and V is TRBV28; 9 bases are a match to TRBD1. The CDR3 bases are TGTGCCAGCAGCCGGGGACAGGGCAGGACTGAAGCTTTCTTT. Its translation is CASSRGQGRTEAFF.